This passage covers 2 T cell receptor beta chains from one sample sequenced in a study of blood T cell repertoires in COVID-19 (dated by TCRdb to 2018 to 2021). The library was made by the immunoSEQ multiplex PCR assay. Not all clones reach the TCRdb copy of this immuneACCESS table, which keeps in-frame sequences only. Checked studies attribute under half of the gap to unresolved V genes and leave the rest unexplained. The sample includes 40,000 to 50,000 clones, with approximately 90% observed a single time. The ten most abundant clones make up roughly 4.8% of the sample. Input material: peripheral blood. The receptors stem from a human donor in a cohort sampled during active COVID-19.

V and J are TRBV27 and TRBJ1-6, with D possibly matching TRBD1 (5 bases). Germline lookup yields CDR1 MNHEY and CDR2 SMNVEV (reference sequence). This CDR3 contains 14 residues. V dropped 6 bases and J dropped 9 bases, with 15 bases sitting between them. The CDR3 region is CASRQAGLISPLHF. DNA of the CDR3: TGTGCCAGCAGACAGGCAGGTCTTATTTCACCCCTCCACTTT.

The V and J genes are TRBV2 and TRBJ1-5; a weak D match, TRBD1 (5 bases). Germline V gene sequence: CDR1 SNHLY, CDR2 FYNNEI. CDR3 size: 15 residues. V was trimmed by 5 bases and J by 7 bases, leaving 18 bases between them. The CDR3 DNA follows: TGTGCCAGCAGTACCAGATCAGGGTTTCTGCAGCCCCAGCATTTT. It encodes CASSTRSGFLQPQHF.